The entry that follows covers one TCR beta chain sequence. Its cognate antigen is unknown. This sample stems from a study of cytomegalovirus exposure and HLA in healthy donors. The PCR made use of 60 Vbeta and 13 Jbeta primers. Assay: immunoSEQ multiplex PCR; the TCRdb copy retains only in-frame clones and omits some. Of 240,000 or so clones in the sample, approximately 81% are singletons; the top ten hold 7% to 9%. Germline V gene data show CDR1 as LGHNT and CDR2 as FRNRAP. The ends were cut back, 3 bases at V and 3 bases at J, with 9 bases in the middle. The CDR3 is made up of 13 amino acids. Notes on the study in general: Overall, 164 TCR beta chains were annotated as cytomegalovirus-associated.

Specimen: PBMCs. This clonotype was sampled from a woman aged 55 to 70 in good health and CMV-seropositive. The gene calls are TRBV12-5 and TRBJ2-7; perhaps TRBD2 as D (6 bases). The CDR3 protein is CASGLRRDYEQYF. CDR3 nucleotides: TGTGCTAGTGGTTTACGGAGGGACTACGAGCAGTACTTC.